Detailed here is one T cell receptor beta chain. What it binds is not known. TCRdb used MiXCR to reprocess the 5' RACE reads, holding one entry per CDR3 protein. The repertoire holds roughly 1.6 million distinct CDR3 sequences, with around 29% as singletons. This sample stems from a study of identical twins. Broader study findings: Reduced insertions were recorded for abundant cord blood beta clonotypes, with no such pattern in memory repertoires.

The length of the CDR3 is 15 residues. V lost 2 bases, J lost 2 bases, and 5 bases stayed unmatched. The V gene's germline CDR1 is MGHDK and CDR2 SYGVNS. The source of this sequence is a newborn girl in good health. The source material was cord blood. This chain links TRBV25-1 with TRBJ2-7, with 8 nucleotides matching TRBD2. CDR3 sequence reads: CASSEPTSDPYEQYF. CDR3 nucleotide sequence: TGTGCCAGCAGTGAACCGACTAGCGACCCCTACGAGCAGTACTTC.